The present T cell receptor beta chain was sequenced within a study of CD8 T cells in Susac syndrome (dated by TCRdb to the late 2010s). Some background on the complete study: The study used repertoire sequencing to test whether antigen drove CD8+ T cell activation and differentiation in Susac syndrome. Clonality of the CD8+ T cell repertoire was compared between roughly 13 healthy donors, 14 Susac syndrome patients and 15 or so multiple sclerosis patients. Here is what the overall study found, with its caveats: The number of individuals in the TCR sequencing and HLA analysis was acknowledged as relatively small.

This clonotype was counted once. There is no known antigen for this receptor. No base quality values were provided; no much bigger clone lies one nucleotide off. One read yields weak evidence. Peripheral blood CD8+ and CD4+ T cells from healthy donors, Susac syndrome patients and multiple sclerosis patients were profiled using high-throughput TCR beta sequencing. Multiple sclerosis controls were treatment-naive patients with stable or active relapsing-remitting disease fulfilling revised McDonald criteria. Bulk CD8+ and CD4+ T cells were purified by magnetic negative isolation, while CD8+ TEMRA cells were enriched using FACS. Blood was drawn into EDTA tubes, processed within 24 hours, and PBMCs were isolated by density gradient centrifugation. PBMCs intended for TCR sequencing were frozen in liquid nitrogen and were later thawed in a 37 degrees C water bath. A purity of at least 90% was achieved for sorted or isolated CD4+, CD8+ and CD8+ TEMRA cells.

RNA was extracted with the RNeasy kit and about 0.5 to 1 ug was reverse transcribed using random hexamers. The immunoSEQ multiplex PCR assay, covering 54 Vbeta and 13 Jbeta segments, was used to amplify TCR beta CDR3 regions. To correct PCR amplification bias, a synthetic template baseline was used for both primer optimization and computational correction. The original methods were these. Only productive sequences were kept, with reads annotated to V, D and J genes according to IMGT and analyzed in immunoSEQ Analyzer. Clonality was computed as one minus Shannon entropy normalized by log2 of the number of productive unique sequences. Public and private clones were assessed among the 100 most prevalent clones of each patient and control. Susac-specific clones were defined as absent from healthy and MS cohorts, 850 to 1,300 published viral clones and other ImmuneACCESS disease sequences. TCRdb redid the processing of the public reads, applying fastp at Q25 and MiXCR, and retained in-frame beta chains. Each entry is one CDR3 protein sequence, shown with its most common DNA and genes. These V and J calls rely on TCRdb rather than the paper's analysis. The sample records some 140,000 distinct CDR3 sequences, roughly 80% of which are singletons. The top ten clones comprise approximately 0.51% of the sample.

Sequences SNHLY (CDR1) and FYNNEI (CDR2) are obtained from the germline V gene. V drops 1 base and J drops 7 bases, leaving 5 bases in between. There are 13 amino acids in the CDR3, from cysteine to phenylalanine inclusive. The kept DNA is CDR3 alone, 39 bases in frame from the first base. Recombination linked TRBV2 to TRBJ1-6, with the D gene uncertain. The clonotype comes from a human donor with multiple sclerosis. Sequenced: CD8+ T cells from PBMCs. The nucleotides read TGTGCCAGCAGTGAAGGGATGAATTCACCCCTCCACTTT. This sequence encodes CASSEGMNSPLHF.